This entry lists 15 T cell receptor beta chains sequenced from one sample in a study of cytotoxic CD8 clonotypes in ibrutinib-treated CLL. Repertoires were generated with immunoSEQ multiplex PCR, while TCRdb's copy carries only in-frame clones and drops some. The sample carries some 140,000 clones, around three quarters recorded once. The sample here was PBMCs, taken after 12 months of ibrutinib treatment. Every receptor here comes from a human donor with chronic lymphocytic leukemia.

The CDR3 sequence: CASSLLQENTEAFF. In nucleotides, the CDR3 is TGTGCCAGCAGCTTACTACAGGAGAACACTGAAGCTTTCTTT. The chain has TRBV11-1 and TRBJ1-1; weak D call: TRBD1 (5 bases). There are 14 residues in the CDR3. Per the germline V gene, CDR1 is SGHAT and CDR2 is FQDESV (reference sequence). Trimming cost V 2 bases and J 1 base, with 8 bases left between them.

The CDR3 loop is CAISDRVTEAFF. CDR3 nucleotides: TGTGCCATCAGTGACCGGGTCACTGAAGCTTTCTTT. The chain carries TRBV10-3 and TRBJ1-1; no definite D call. The CDR3 extends over 12 amino acids. CDR1 ENHRY and CDR2 SYGVKD come from the germline V gene. V was pared by 3 bases and J by 4 bases, with 6 bases between.

V and J are TRBV28 and TRBJ2-7; 9 positions agree with TRBD1. J was trimmed by 1 base and V by 0 bases; bases with no gene match: 7. Per germline, CDR1 MDHEN and CDR2 SYDVKM. The CDR3 spans 17 residues. The CDR3 reads CASSLWGLGQGSYEQYF. The CDR3 DNA is TGTGCCAGCAGTTTATGGGGGCTGGGACAGGGTTCCTACGAGCAGTACTTC.

The rearrangement joins TRBV19 to TRBJ2-7, with TRBD1 identical over 9 bases. V lost 5 bases and J lost 4; bases outside the gene matches: 9. Per the germline V gene, CDR1 is LNHDA and CDR2 is SQIVND (reference sequence). The CDR3 length is 15 residues. In DNA form, the CDR3 reads TGTGCCAGTAGTGACACCGGGACAGGGCCGTACGAGCAGTACTTC. As protein: CASSDTGTGPYEQYF.

The chain recombines TRBV6-5 with TRBJ2-7; 8 bases align to TRBD1. Germline CDR1 MNHEY, CDR2 SVGAGI. J was trimmed by 1 base and V by 0 bases; bases with no gene match: 2. This CDR3 spans 15 amino acids. CDR3 amino acids: CASSYSQGGSYEQYF. The CDR3 region has the DNA TGTGCCAGCAGTTACTCACAGGGGGGATCCTACGAGCAGTACTTC.

This chain connects TRBV15 to TRBJ1-5, with 8 nucleotides matching TRBD1. Trimming took 9 bases from V and 4 from J; bases not matched to a gene: 5. The CDR3 runs 13 residues. Looked up from germline, CDR1 is LNHNV and CDR2 is YYDKDF (reference sequence). The CDR3 protein is CATADRVNQPQHF. The CDR3 DNA reads as TGTGCCACGGCGGACAGGGTGAATCAGCCCCAGCATTTT.

The V call is TRBV2, the J call TRBJ1-2, with D unclear. The germline V gene has CDR1 SNHLY and CDR2 FYNNEI. The CDR3 has 11 residues. V was trimmed by 7 bases and J by 4 bases, leaving 7 bases between them. CDR3 nucleotides: TGTGCCAGCACAGCCATCTATGGCTACACCTTC. This gives the protein CASTAIYGYTF. Variable domain in full (rest from reference TRBV2 and TRBJ1-2): EPEVTQTPSHQVTQMGQEVILRCVPISNHLYFYWYRQILGQKVEFLVSFYNNEISEKSEIFDDQFSVERPDGSNFTLKIRSTKLEDSAMYFCASTAIYGYTFGSGTRLTVV.

This clone was seen only once. The chain is built from TRBV7-9 and TRBJ2-7; tentatively, D is TRBD1 (6 bases). Germline-derived CDR1 and CDR2 are SEHNR and FQNEAQ (reference sequence). This CDR3 spans 15 amino acids. V gave up 5 bases and J gave up 5 bases, with 19 bases separating them. CDR3 residues: CASSGRGSLMDEQYF. CDR3 coding DNA: TGTGCCAGCAGCGGCAGGGGTAGTCTTATGGACGAGCAGTACTTC.

This clone has a handful of counts. This chain connects TRBV20-1 to TRBJ2-1; D unresolved. CDR3 length: 11 residues. Trimming removed 0 bases from V and 12 bases from J, with 9 bases in between. The germline CDR1 and CDR2 sequences are DFQATT and SNEGSKA (reference sequence). This chain's CDR3 is CSARDSSGQFF. In DNA form, the CDR3 reads TGCAGTGCTAGAGATAGCAGTGGGCAGTTCTTC.

This clone was counted a few times. The chain uses TRBV28 and TRBJ1-2; D not resolved. In germline, CDR1 is MDHEN, CDR2 SYDVKM. V lost 8 bases, J lost 6 bases, and 7 bases lay in between. This CDR3 is built from 10 residues. This chain's CDR3 is CASLRNGYTF. DNA for the CDR3: TGTGCCAGCCTGAGGAATGGCTACACCTTC.

This clone was seen more than once but under ten times. J is TRBJ2-7 and V is TRBV5-4; unclear D gene. With 1 base removed from V and 5 bases from J, the gap between germline ends came to 10 bases. Germline values: CDR1 SGHNT, CDR2 YYREEE (reference sequence). This CDR3 comprises 13 residues. The CDR3 region is CASSLFTENEQYF. DNA for the CDR3: TGTGCCAGCAGCTTGTTCACCGAGAACGAGCAGTACTTC.

The genes are TRBV7-8 and TRBJ1-2; D is perhaps TRBD1 (6 bases). The length of the CDR3 is 13 residues. The germline V gene has CDR1 SGHVS and CDR2 FQNEAQ. Trimming left V 1 base short and J 8 bases short, with 11 bases between. In DNA form, the CDR3 reads TGTGCCAGCAGCTTAGGGGGGGCTCGAGGCTACACCTTC. This encodes CASSLGGARGYTF.

The V and J genes are TRBV4-1 and TRBJ1-2, with D possibly TRBD1 on 5 matching bases. Per the germline V gene, CDR1 is MGHRA and CDR2 is YSYEKL. The V gene lost 1 base and the J gene lost 5 bases, with 23 bases spanning the gap. This CDR3 is built from 18 residues. Written as DNA, the CDR3 is TGCGCCAGCAGCCAAGGGGACCTCAAACGGAGACGGAGTTATGGCTACACCTTC. It translates to CASSQGDLKRRRSYGYTF.

The V and J genes are TRBV6-6 and TRBJ2-7; 8 positions match TRBD1. J lost 0 bases, V lost 5 bases, and 9 bases had no gene match. The length of the CDR3 is 16 residues. Looked up from germline, CDR1 is MNHNY and CDR2 is SVGAGI (reference sequence). Here the CDR3 DNA reads TGTGCCAGCAGTCGACGGACAGGGTTCAGCTCCTACGAGCAGTACTTC. This gives the protein CASSRRTGFSSYEQYF.

The chain links TRBV19 to TRBJ2-1; 7 nucleotides match TRBD1. Germline-derived CDR1 and CDR2 are LNHDA and SQIVND (reference sequence). CDR3 length: 15 amino acids. The V gene end was trimmed by 8 bases and the J gene end by 1 base; junction bases not matched to a gene: 8. The CDR3: CASAQDRESYNEQFF. The CDR3 bases are TGTGCCAGTGCCCAAGACAGGGAGTCCTACAATGAGCAGTTCTTC.